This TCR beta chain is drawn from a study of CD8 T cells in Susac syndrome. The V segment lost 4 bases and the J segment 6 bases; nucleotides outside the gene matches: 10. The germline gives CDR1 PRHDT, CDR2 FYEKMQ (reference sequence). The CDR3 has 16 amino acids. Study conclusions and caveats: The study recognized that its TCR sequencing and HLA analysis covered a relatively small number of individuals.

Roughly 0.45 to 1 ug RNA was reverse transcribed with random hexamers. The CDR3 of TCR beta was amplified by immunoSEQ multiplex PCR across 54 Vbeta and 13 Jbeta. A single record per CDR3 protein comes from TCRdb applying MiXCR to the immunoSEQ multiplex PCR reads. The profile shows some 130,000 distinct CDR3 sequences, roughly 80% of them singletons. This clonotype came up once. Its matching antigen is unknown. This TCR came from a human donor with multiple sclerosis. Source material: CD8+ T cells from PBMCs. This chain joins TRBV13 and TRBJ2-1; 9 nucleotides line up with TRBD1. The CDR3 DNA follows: TGTGCCAGCAGCTATAAGGGACAGGGATTGCTCAATGAGCAGTTCTTC. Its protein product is CASSYKGQGLLNEQFF.